This T cell receptor (beta chain) stems from a study of T cells after yellow fever vaccination. Findings and caveats of the study: There was a small share of clonotypes that showed up in both the CD4 and CD8 compartments.

Germline V lookup: CDR1 SGHTA, CDR2 FQGNSA. CDR3 length: 15 amino acids. V lost 5 bases and J lost 6, with 16 bases in between. A 5'RACE template-switching step, the method used to make TCR cDNA, added a universal primer site and UMIs. MiXCR, applied by TCRdb to the 5' RACE reads, yields one record per CDR3 protein. The profile shows 99,000 or so distinct CDR3 sequences, around 5.8% of them singletons. Turning to this clonotype: Its antigen remains unidentified.

The chain uses TRBV7-2 and TRBJ2-2; possible D gene TRBD1, 6 bases. Sequencing was performed on CD8+ T cells sorted from PBMCs, taken 10 days after the yellow fever booster vaccination. The receptor was isolated from a man between 18 and 35 years old who received the YFV17D yellow fever vaccine. The CDR3 bases are TGTGCCAGCAGCCCTGTGGGGGCGGTCGCCGGGGAGCTGTTTTTT. This codes for CASSPVGAVAGELFF. The full variable domain, with the rest looked up from reference TRBV7-2 and TRBJ2-2, is GAGVSQSPSNKVTEKGKDVELRCDPISGHTALYWYRQSLGQGLEFLIYFQGNSAPDKSGLPSDRFSAERTGGSVSTLTIQRTQQEDSAVYLCASSPVGAVAGELFFGEGSRLTVL.